This TCR beta chain originates from a study of radiotherapy plus CTLA-4 blockade in lung cancer. V lost 1 base and J lost 5, with 8 bases in between. Germline lookup yields CDR1 GTSNPN and CDR2 SVGIG (reference sequence). The CDR3 contains 13 residues. Alongside CTLA-4 blockade with ipilimumab, patients with chemo-refractory metastatic non-small-cell lung cancer received focal radiation. Repertoires were generated with immunoSEQ multiplex PCR, while TCRdb's copy carries only in-frame clones and drops some. The table shows more than 60,000 clones, with approximately 76% occurring only once. This clone was counted only a few times. No antigen is known for it. Study results and limitations: TCR clones from tumors expanded in blood after radiotherapy plus ipilimumab. Reports state that early shifts in blood T cell clones, with interferon-beta, best predicted response.

The rearrangement joins TRBV30 to TRBJ1-4; the D gene is possibly TRBD1 (5 bases). The source of this sequence is a human donor with non-small cell lung cancer who had a complete response to radiotherapy plus ipilimumab. The material was peripheral blood, obtained from a patient treated with radiotherapy plus ipilimumab. CDR3 protein: CAWSGQKNEKLFF. As DNA, the CDR3 is TGTGCCTGGAGTGGACAGAAAAATGAAAAACTGTTTTTT.